This TCR beta chain was sequenced during a study of blood T cell repertoires in COVID-19 (TCRdb year 2020). Some background on the complete study: Samples covering the acute and convalescent phases of COVID-19 were provided by collaborators in the United States, Italy and Spain. The material from the prospective study consisted of cDNA or gDNA derived from T cells, B-cell-depleted T cells, or PBMCs. Deeply sampled blood TCRbeta repertoires from subjects exposed to, actively infected with, or recovered from COVID-19 were included in the dataset. The repertoires were made available in a free public database intended to serve as a resource for research on the immune response to SARS-CoV-2. The samples were drawn from the first 160 participants of the ongoing ImmuneRACE study and from 1,254 subjects provided by 6 global collaborators. Nearly every sample came with metadata listing a de-identified subject ID, COVID-19 status, age in years and sex. Where available, HLA class I and class II types were obtained from metadata supplied by the sample provider rather than from assay-based typing.

Paper-wide results and their limitations: Clinical and demographic metadata were provided uncurated, with the amount varying by source and participant.

TCRbeta CDR3 regions were amplified from genomic DNA using the immunoSEQ Assay, a bias-controlled multiplex PCR. As for the original processing: The number of nucleated cells in each sample was estimated from the amplification of reference gene primers within the assay. To quantify the absolute abundance of each unique TCRbeta CDR3 rearrangement, sequence reads were collapsed and filtered. Productive Simpson clonality was computed per sample as the square root of Simpson's diversity index over productive rearrangements. TCRdb limited this immuneACCESS table to in-frame rearrangements with V and J called. A share of clones is missing; checked studies link under half to unresolved V genes, and the rest is unexplained. V, J and clone size were drawn from that table, and D and trimming were deduced from the DNA. Within this sample are roughly 130,000 clones, with roughly 78% of them counted one time only. Around 16% of the sample comes from the top ten.

Collaborating institutions collected whole blood in K2EDTA tubes following their own protocols. For TCRbeta analysis, collaborator samples were shipped as frozen whole blood, as isolated PBMCs, or as DNA extracted from either sample type. Details on this clone: What this receptor recognizes is not known. Base quality data are lacking; no much larger clone is found one base away.

CDR1 and CDR2 are read off the germline V gene (reference sequence) as DFQATT and SNEGSKA. From cysteine to phenylalanine, the CDR3 is 10 amino acids long. Here the CDR3 DNA is all that survives: 30 bases in frame from base 1. Relative to germline, V is 2 bases shorter and J is 4 bases shorter, with 3 bases between their ends. The clonotype originates from a man aged 60 to 75 with active or convalescent COVID-19. The V and J segments used are TRBV20-1 and TRBJ2-7; too little of a D gene remains to name it. Sequencing used peripheral blood. The sequenced DNA is TGCAGTGCTAGACAGTACGAGCAGTACTTC. Protein translation: CSARQYEQYF.